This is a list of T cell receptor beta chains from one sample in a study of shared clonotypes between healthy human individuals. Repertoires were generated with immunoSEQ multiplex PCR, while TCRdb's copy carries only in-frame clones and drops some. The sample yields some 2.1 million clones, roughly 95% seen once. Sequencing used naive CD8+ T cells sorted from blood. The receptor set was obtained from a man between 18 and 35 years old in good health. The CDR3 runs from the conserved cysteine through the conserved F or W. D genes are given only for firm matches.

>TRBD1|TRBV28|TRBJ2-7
CASSPRGSYEQYF
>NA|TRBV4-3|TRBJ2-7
CASSQDQNGWMSGEQYF
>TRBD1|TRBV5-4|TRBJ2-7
CASSLGWDSSYEQYF
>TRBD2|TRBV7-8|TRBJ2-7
CASSSRLAGVSYEQYF
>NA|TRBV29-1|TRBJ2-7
CSVIFEWGISYEQYF
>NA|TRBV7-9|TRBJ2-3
CASSLVGSTDTQYF
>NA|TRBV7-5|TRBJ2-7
CARSLRGRGAYEQYF
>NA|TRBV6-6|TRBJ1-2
CASSTFSDNYGYTF
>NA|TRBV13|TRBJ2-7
CASSHGTPGEQYF
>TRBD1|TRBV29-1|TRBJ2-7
CSVVETGGYEQYF
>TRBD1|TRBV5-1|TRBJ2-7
CASSSDRPLLGYEQYF
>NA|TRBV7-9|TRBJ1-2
CASSFEYREDYGYTF
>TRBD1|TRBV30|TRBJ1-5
CAWSAGQGSQPQHF
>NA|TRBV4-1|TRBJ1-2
CASSQDRGQGYGYTF
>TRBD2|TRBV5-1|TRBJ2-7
CASSEGLAGVSYEQYF
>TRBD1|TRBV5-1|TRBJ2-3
CASSSLRQGAWDTQYF
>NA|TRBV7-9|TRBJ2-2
CASSLPTSPGGRELFF
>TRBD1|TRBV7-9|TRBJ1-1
CASRVQGAGEAFF
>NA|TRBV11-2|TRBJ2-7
CASSFGSSYEQYF
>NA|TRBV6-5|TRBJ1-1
CASRRENTEAFF
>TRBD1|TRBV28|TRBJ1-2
CASSIQGGYGYTF
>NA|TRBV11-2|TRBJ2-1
CASSPGGPSSYNEQFF
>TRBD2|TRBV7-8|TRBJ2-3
CASSLVQGGVDTDTQYF
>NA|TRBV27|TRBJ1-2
CASSLRGLSNYGYTF
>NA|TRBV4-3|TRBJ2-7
CASSQDTGDEAYEQYF
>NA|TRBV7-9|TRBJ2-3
CASSPFNTPDTQYF
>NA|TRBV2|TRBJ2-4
CASSVGDPKNIQYF
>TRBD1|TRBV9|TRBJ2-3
CASSVASTGAGTDTQYF
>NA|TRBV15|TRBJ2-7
CATSRGHRVSDEQYF
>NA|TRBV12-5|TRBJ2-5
CAHTGRAETQYF
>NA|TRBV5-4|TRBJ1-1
CASSLAGSKAHNTEAFF
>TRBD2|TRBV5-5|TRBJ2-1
CASSPPTSGGLDEQFF
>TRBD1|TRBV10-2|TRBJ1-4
CASGQGLGNEKLFF
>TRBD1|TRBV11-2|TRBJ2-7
CASSLDPGGREQYF
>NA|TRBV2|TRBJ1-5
CASSEYTPQGPQHF
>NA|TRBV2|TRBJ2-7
CASSPRVQITEQYF
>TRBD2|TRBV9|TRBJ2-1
CASSDPRLAGGRAYNEQFF
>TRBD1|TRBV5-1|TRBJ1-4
CASSMDRPNEKLFF